Shown below are 28 T cell receptor beta chains from a single sample sequenced in a study of identical twins. TCRdb reanalysed the 5' RACE reads using MiXCR and keeps one entry per CDR3 protein. The sample carries about 690,000 distinct CDR3 sequences, around 5.7% recorded once. Specimen: naive T cells sorted from blood. The receptors derive from a man aged 18 to 29 in good health.

Many counts were recorded for this clonotype. V and J are TRBV5-5 and TRBJ2-3; D remains ambiguous. The CDR3 loop spans 15 amino acids. V lost 0 bases to trimming and J lost 0 bases, with 8 bases between them. CDR1 and CDR2 (germline): SGHKS, YYEKEE (reference sequence). CDR3 protein: CASSLGHTSTDTQYF. DNA of the CDR3: TGTGCCAGCAGCTTGGGGCATACTAGCACAGATACGCAGTATTTT.

As concerns this clonotype: This may be a read error: a much more frequent sequence differs by one nucleotide. V and J are TRBV12-3 or TRBV12-4 and TRBJ1-1; the D is unclear. This CDR3 spans 13 amino acids. In DNA, the CDR3 is TGTCCCAGCAGTTTGGATCCGGGGACTGAAGCTTTCTTT. This encodes CPSSLDPGTEAFF.

At least ten counts were recorded for this clonotype. The chain carries TRBV29-1 and TRBJ2-5, with TRBD1 matching 7 bases. The V gene's germline CDR1 is SQVTM and CDR2 ANQGSEA. The CDR3 is 13 residues long. With 7 bases clipped from V and 4 bases from J, the junction kept 9 bases outside the gene matches. CDR3 bases: TGCAGCGCAAGCCTGGGACAGAGAGAGACCCAGTACTTC. Encoded protein: CSASLGQRETQYF.

Points on this clonotype: One junction end does not reproduce the germline sequence, and a read error may be involved. The chain is built from TRBV5-1 and TRBJ2-1, with 10 bases aligning to TRBD1. The CDR3 length is 14 residues. Looked up from germline, CDR1 is SGHRS and CDR2 is YFSETQ. The CDR3: CASSPPGQGLASIF. The CDR3 DNA follows: TGCGCCAGCAGCCCGCCGGGACAGGGGTTGGCATCAATCTTC.

The chain carries TRBV5-1 and TRBJ2-7, with TRBD1 matching over 9 bases. The germline V gene encodes CDR1 SGHRS and CDR2 YFSETQ. Losses at the gene ends were 0 bases for V and 7 bases for J; bases not matched to a gene: 5. The CDR3 has 14 amino acids. In nucleotides, the CDR3 is TGCGCCAGCAGCTTGGGGACAGGGGTGTGGGAGCAGTACTTC. It yields the protein CASSLGTGVWEQYF.

This clonotype was recorded a few times. The chain employs TRBV27 and TRBJ2-7; D not certain. The CDR3 has 15 amino acids. The V end was cut by 6 bases, the J end by 7 bases, with 22 bases between. Germline assignment: CDR1 MNHEY and CDR2 SMNVEV (reference sequence). The CDR3 sequence: CASSPTGAPLEEQYV. CDR3 DNA sequence: TGTGCCAGCAGCCCAACCGGAGCTCCCCTGGAGGAGCAGTACGTC.

This sequence joins TRBV7-9 and TRBJ2-1; no definite D call. The ends were cut back, 4 bases at V and 7 bases at J, with 14 bases in the middle. CDR3 size: 14 residues. Per germline, CDR1 SEHNR and CDR2 FQNEAQ (reference sequence). CDR3: CASSSTVGRNEQFF. CDR3 nucleotides: TGTGCCAGCAGCTCTACCGTCGGACGGAATGAGCAGTTCTTC. The whole variable domain, filled in from reference TRBV7-9 and TRBJ2-1, reads DTGVSQNPRHKITKRGQNVTFRCDPISEHNRLYWYRQTLGQGPEFLTYFQNEAQLEKSRLLSDRFSAERPKGSFSTLEIQRTEQGDSAMYLCASSSTVGRNEQFFGPGTRLTVL.

This clonotype was counted ten times or more. This rearrangement joins TRBV10-3 to TRBJ2-1; 14 bases line up with TRBD2. Germline loops: CDR1 ENHRY, CDR2 SYGVKD. The junction had 0 bases not matched to a gene; V was cut back by 8 bases and J by 6 bases. This CDR3 contains 13 residues. The DNA for the CDR3 is TGTGCCATCGGACTAGCGGGAGGCAATGAGCAGTTCTTC. It translates to CAIGLAGGNEQFF.

This clonotype has just a few counts. This sequence joins TRBV25-1 and TRBJ2-1; D ambiguous. V dropped 0 bases and J dropped 1 base, with 4 bases sitting between them. Germline loops: CDR1 MGHDK, CDR2 SYGVNS. This CDR3 is 14 amino acids long. CDR3 residues: CASSEYLSYNEQFF. The CDR3 coding sequence is TGTGCCAGCAGTGAATATTTGTCCTACAATGAGCAGTTCTTC.

This clonotype was counted a few times. This chain links TRBV18 with TRBJ1-1; unclear D gene. The V end was cut by 6 bases, the J end by 0 bases, with 8 bases between. Germline V gene data show CDR1 as KGHSH and CDR2 as LQKENI. The CDR3 spans 13 residues. The CDR3 protein is CASSEDMNTEAFF. In DNA form, the CDR3 reads TGTGCCAGCTCCGAGGATATGAACACTGAAGCTTTCTTT.

The rearrangement uses TRBV4-2 and TRBJ2-6, with D unclear. V lost 4 bases and J 0 bases, leaving 19 bases between the germline ends. The CDR3 runs 19 residues. Looked up from germline, CDR1 is LGHNA and CDR2 is YNFKEQ. The CDR3 reads CASSPVDGLLDSGANVLTF. The CDR3 DNA follows: TGTGCCAGCAGCCCTGTCGACGGCCTTTTGGACTCTGGGGCCAACGTCCTGACTTTC.

The chain links TRBV7-2 to TRBJ2-5; D gene ambiguous. The CDR3 spans 14 residues. From germline, CDR1 is SGHTA and CDR2 FQGNSA. V lost 1 base and J lost 5, with 11 bases in between. CDR3 coding DNA: TGTGCCAGCAGCTTAGATGCAGTACCCGAGACCCAGTACTTC. Its protein is CASSLDAVPETQYF. Together with reference TRBV7-2 and TRBJ2-5, the CDR3 gives the full variable domain: GAGVSQSPSNKVTEKGKDVELRCDPISGHTALYWYRQSLGQGLEFLIYFQGNSAPDKSGLPSDRFSAERTGGSVSTLTIQRTQQEDSAVYLCASSLDAVPETQYFGPGTRLLVL.

This clonotype was detected a few times. The V gene is TRBV6-1, the J gene TRBJ2-1; D is ambiguous. The V and J ends lost 6 bases and 8 bases respectively, with 14 bases between them. The CDR3 is 13 residues long. Germline V CDR1 and CDR2: MNHNS, SASEGT. The CDR3 bases are TGTGCCAGCAGACGCCGGACGCAATATGAGCAGTTCTTC. This codes for CASRRRTQYEQFF.

This clonotype was seen many times. DNA of the CDR3: TGTGCCAGCAGTGAAGCCCCAGGGTGGCCCCAGCATTTT. Residues: CASSEAPGWPQHF. V gene TRBV6-1 combines with J gene TRBJ1-5; a weak D match, TRBD1 (5 bases). This CDR3 comprises 13 residues. Germline-derived CDR1 and CDR2 are MNHNS and SASEGT. Between the trimmed V and J ends, which lost 0 bases and 9 bases, there was a span of 9 bases.

The chain joins TRBV2 to TRBJ1-5; tentative D call: TRBD1 (5 bases). The CDR3 has 14 residues. Germline loops: CDR1 SNHLY, CDR2 FYNNEI. V lost 3 bases and J 2 bases, leaving 8 bases between the germline ends. CDR3 sequence reads: CASSDLGGNQPQHF. The CDR3 DNA follows: TGTGCCAGCAGTGACTTAGGGGGCAATCAGCCCCAGCATTTT.

This rearrangement joins TRBV28 to TRBJ2-7; 7 bases agree with TRBD2. The V gene end was trimmed by 5 bases and the J gene end by 10 bases; junction bases not matched to a gene: 8. The CDR3 totals 12 residues. The germline CDR1 and CDR2 sequences are MDHEN and SYDVKM. The DNA of the CDR3 is TGTGCCAGCAGTCCCGAGCGGGGACGCCAGTACTTC. Translation gives CASSPERGRQYF.

This clonotype has ten or more counts. This rearrangement joins TRBV29-1 to TRBJ2-5, with 7 bases lining up with TRBD1. V gave up 5 bases and J gave up 5 bases; unmatched junction bases: 8. The CDR3 spans 13 residues. The V gene's germline CDR1 is SQVTM and CDR2 ANQGSEA. CDR3 amino acids: CSVFTDRAETQYF. The CDR3, as DNA: TGCAGCGTTTTTACCGACAGGGCGGAGACCCAGTACTTC. Full variable domain (outside the CDR3, taken from reference TRBV29-1 and TRBJ2-5): SAVISQKPSRDICQRGTSLTIQCQVDSQVTMMFWYRQQPGQSLTLIATANQGSEATYESGFVIDKFPISRPNLTFSTLTVSNMSPEDSSIYLCSVFTDRAETQYFGPGTRLLVL.

This clonotype was detected many times. The chain uses TRBV4-2 and TRBJ2-5; no clear D. Per germline, CDR1 LGHNA and CDR2 YNFKEQ. CDR3 size: 13 residues. V lost 0 bases and J 5 bases, leaving 7 bases between the germline ends. This CDR3 is CASSQERSETQYF. The CDR3, as DNA: TGTGCCAGCAGCCAAGAGCGTTCTGAGACCCAGTACTTC.

In its sample, this clonotype was seen a few times. V and J are TRBV5-1 and TRBJ1-4; D is possibly TRBD1 (5 bases). CDR3 length: 15 residues. Germline V CDR1 and CDR2: SGHRS, YFSETQ. The V end was cut by 2 bases, the J end by 4 bases, with 12 bases between. CDR3 amino acids: CASSFEGSYNEKLFF. Here the CDR3 DNA reads TGCGCCAGCAGCTTCGAGGGGAGCTATAATGAAAAACTGTTTTTT.

CDR3 coding DNA: TGTGCCAGCAGTTTTCAAACGGCCGGGACTAGCGGGGTAAATGAGCAGTTCTTC. It is translated as CASSFQTAGTSGVNEQFF. The chain links TRBV27 to TRBJ2-1; 13 bases map to TRBD2. Germline assignment: CDR1 MNHEY and CDR2 SMNVEV (reference sequence). The CDR3 covers 18 residues. The V segment lost 3 bases and the J segment 7 bases; nucleotides outside the gene matches: 12.

This clonotype has a count of ten or more. The V and J genes are TRBV10-3 and TRBJ2-5, with D possibly matching TRBD2 (5 bases). CDR3 size: 13 residues. Trimming stripped 4 bases from V and 3 bases from J, with 9 bases between. In germline, CDR1 is ENHRY, CDR2 SYGVKD. CDR3: CAISAAEKETQYF. In DNA form, the CDR3 reads TGTGCCATCAGTGCAGCGGAAAAAGAGACCCAGTACTTC.

The V gene is TRBV20-1, the J gene TRBJ2-2, with D unresolved. The length of the CDR3 is 13 residues. Germline V gene lookup returns CDR1 DFQATT and CDR2 SNEGSKA (reference sequence). V lost 0 bases and J 3 bases, leaving 5 bases between the germline ends. The CDR3 protein is CSARDRYTGELFF. In nucleotides, the CDR3 is TGCAGTGCTAGAGACCGGTACACCGGGGAGCTGTTTTTT.

J is TRBJ2-1 and V is TRBV5-1; 8 nucleotides line up with TRBD2. The CDR3 spans 16 residues. After removal of 6 bases from V and 10 bases from J, the junction contained 18 bases not matched to a gene. Germline V gives CDR1 SGHRS, CDR2 YFSETQ. The CDR3 here is CASTRDPDTSGREQFF. The CDR3 region has the DNA TGCGCCAGCACCCGGGACCCCGATACTAGCGGTAGAGAGCAGTTCTTC.

This clonotype appeared many times. The chain recombines TRBV4-2 with TRBJ2-3; 12 nucleotides line up with TRBD2. The ends lost 6 bases at V and 5 bases at J; junction bases unmatched: 6. The CDR3 length is 15 residues. Germline CDR1 LGHNA, CDR2 YNFKEQ. The CDR3, as DNA: TGTGCCAGCAGGCTAGCGGGAGGGCAGAAAGATACGCAGTATTTT. Translation gives CASRLAGGQKDTQYF.

This clonotype was seen at least ten times. The J gene is TRBJ2-1, the V gene TRBV5-6; D remains ambiguous. The V end was cut by 4 bases, the J end by 3 bases, with 20 bases between. This CDR3 contains 17 residues. The germline V gene has CDR1 SGHDT and CDR2 YYEEEE. Here the CDR3 DNA reads TGTGCCAGCAGCCTAAACACCGGACCTGACCTCTACAATGAGCAGTTCTTC. This sequence encodes CASSLNTGPDLYNEQFF.

This clonotype was counted at least ten times. CDR3 sequence: CASSDSGGPFNEQFF. The CDR3 DNA is TGTGCCAGCAGTGATAGTGGAGGGCCGTTCAATGAGCAGTTCTTC. V gene TRBV2 combines with J gene TRBJ2-1, with D maybe TRBD2 (6 bases). Trimming cost V 3 bases and J 6 bases, with 15 bases left between them. CDR1 is SNHLY and CDR2 is FYNNEI in the germline V gene. The CDR3 extends over 15 amino acids.

In this sample, this clonotype turned up many times. This chain connects TRBV12-5 to TRBJ2-1; D uncertain. The germline V and J ends were trimmed by 1 base and 0 bases, with 10 bases remaining between them. The CDR3 spans 16 residues. Per the germline V gene, CDR1 is LGHNT and CDR2 is FRNRAP. The CDR3 DNA sequence: TGTGCTAGTGGTTTGGACGTGTTACGCTCCTACAATGAGCAGTTCTTC. Amino acid sequence: CASGLDVLRSYNEQFF.

The table lists this clonotype with a few counts. CDR3 nucleotide sequence: TGTGCCAGCAGCCACACGGACAGGTCCTACAATGAGCAGTTCTTC. Amino acid sequence: CASSHTDRSYNEQFF. J is TRBJ2-1 and V is TRBV14; TRBD1 aligns across 7 bases. Trimming cost V 3 bases and J 1 base; bases outside gene matches: 3. Germline CDR1 and CDR2: SGHDN and FVKESK. The CDR3 is 15 amino acids. Based on the CDR3 plus reference TRBV14 and TRBJ2-1, the full variable domain is EAGVTQFPSHSVIEKGQTVTLRCDPISGHDNLYWYRRVMGKEIKFLLHFVKESKQDESGMPNNRFLAERTGGTYSTLKVQPAELEDSGVYFCASSHTDRSYNEQFFGPGTRLTVL.